What follows is one T cell receptor beta chain and its context. Time point described: pre-sensitization, week 0. Documented treatment: therapeutic diphenylcyclopropenone sensitization with weekly scalp DPC. TCRdb called the RACE reads again in MiXCR, with one record for every CDR3 protein. Among 300,000 to 400,000 distinct CDR3 sequences listed, about 5.1% were seen once. The data were taken from a study of human T cells and chemical hapten exposure. The overall study: Patch testing was performed with 0.01% DPC on the upper back, with reading at 6 days.

The CDR3 extends over 14 amino acids. V was trimmed by 5 bases and J by 5 bases, leaving 14 bases between them. CDR1 is MNHEY and CDR2 is SVGAGI in the germline V gene. The starting material was whole blood, obtained in connection with sensitization to the hapten diphenylcyclopropenone (DPC). This TCR was recovered from a woman between 50 and 59 years old with alopecia areata. Some clones in this sample may be carry-over from other donors' samples. The V and J genes are TRBV6-5 and TRBJ2-3; unclear D gene. CDR3 protein: CASSIIGIGDTQYF. CDR3 in DNA: TGTGCCAGCAGTATTATAGGGATTGGAGATACGCAGTATTTT.